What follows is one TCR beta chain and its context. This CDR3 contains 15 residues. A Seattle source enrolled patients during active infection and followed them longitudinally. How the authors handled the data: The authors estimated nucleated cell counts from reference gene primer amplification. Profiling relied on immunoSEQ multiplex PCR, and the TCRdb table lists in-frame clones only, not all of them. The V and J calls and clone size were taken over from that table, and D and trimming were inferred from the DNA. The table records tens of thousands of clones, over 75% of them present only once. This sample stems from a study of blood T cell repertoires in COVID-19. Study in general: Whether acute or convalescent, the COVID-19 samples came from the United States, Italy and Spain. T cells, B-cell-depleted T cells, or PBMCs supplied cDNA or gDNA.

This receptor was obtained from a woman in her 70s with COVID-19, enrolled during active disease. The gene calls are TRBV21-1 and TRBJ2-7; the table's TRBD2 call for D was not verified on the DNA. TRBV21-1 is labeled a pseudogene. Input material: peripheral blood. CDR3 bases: TGTGCCAGCAGCAAAAGGGAGGGGTTCCTCCACGAGCAGTACGTC. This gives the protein CASSKREGFLHEQYV.